The rows below give T cell receptor beta chains drawn from one sample of a study of blood T cell repertoires in COVID-19. This table comes from immunoSEQ multiplex PCR, and its TCRdb copy is limited to in-frame clones, with some not included. The data contain roughly 210,000 clones, roughly 84% of them singletons. Source material: PBMCs or T cells enriched from blood (not recorded which). These TCRs come from a man younger than 45 in a cohort exposed to, infected with or recovered from COVID-19 (not recorded which). The CDR3 runs from the conserved cysteine through the conserved F or W. The D gene is left open where the match is weak. The size field is filled for only some rows; it gives once, few, many or a size class.

V	J	D	size	DNA	CDR3
TRBV27	TRBJ1-1	NA	NA	TGTGCCAGCAGTTTCGGGGTCAGGAACACTGAAGCTTTCTTT	CASSFGVRNTEAFF
TRBV9	TRBJ2-7	NA	once	TGTGCCAGCAGCGTAGGTCCAGCGAGTTACGAGCAGTACTTC	CASSVGPASYEQYF
TRBV29-1	TRBJ2-1	TRBD2	NA	TGCAGCGTTGGCGGGGGGGCCTACAATGAGCAGTTCTTC	CSVGGGAYNEQFF
TRBV2	TRBJ2-3	NA	NA	TGTGCCAGCAACAGAGATAGCGGACGCACTTTTGATACGCAGTATTTT	CASNRDSGRTFDTQYF
TRBV19	TRBJ2-7	TRBD2	NA	TGTGCCAGTAGTACCGGCCGGGAGGGCCTGCAGTACTTC	CASSTGREGLQYF
TRBV7-9	TRBJ1-6	NA	NA	TGTGCCAGCAGCTCACAGGGTTTGTCACCCCTCCACTTT	CASSSQGLSPLHF
TRBV5-5	TRBJ1-4	TRBD1	NA	TGTGCCAGCCGCCAGGGGGCGAGGGAAGAAAAACTGTTTTTT	CASRQGAREEKLFF
TRBV5-1	TRBJ1-1	NA	NA	TGCGCCAGCAGCTTAGAGGGATTTGAAGCTTTCTTT	CASSLEGFEAFF
TRBV10-3	TRBJ2-7	TRBD1	NA	TGTGCAACAACCGACAGGGGAGGAAGGAACGAGCAGTACTTC	CATTDRGGRNEQYF
TRBV19	TRBJ2-1	TRBD2	NA	TGTGCCAGTAACTTACTGACTAGCGGGAGAGGTAATGAGCAGTTCTTC	CASNLLTSGRGNEQFF
TRBV28	TRBJ1-2	TRBD1	NA	TGTGCCAGCAGTTTAGTCCAGGGGGCGAATTCTAACTATGGCTACACCTTC	CASSLVQGANSNYGYTF
TRBV5-1	TRBJ2-3	TRBD2	NA	TGCGCCAGCAGCTTGGCAGCCGGGGGGGGCACAGATACGCAGTATTTT	CASSLAAGGGTDTQYF
TRBV5-1	TRBJ1-1	NA	NA	TGCGCCAGCAGCGAACAGGGGAACACTGAAGCTTTCTTT	CASSEQGNTEAFF
TRBV6-1	TRBJ2-7	NA	NA	TGTGCCAGCAGTGAAGGTTGGGGGGGCGGAGCCTACGAGCAGTACTTC	CASSEGWGGGAYEQYF
TRBV24-1	TRBJ2-3	NA	NA	TGTGCCACCAGTGTACCAATCCAGGGAACCGACACAGATACGCAGTATTTT	CATSVPIQGTDTDTQYF
TRBV7-2	TRBJ2-2	TRBD2	NA	TGTGCCAGCAGCTTAGTTGCCGCGGGAGGGCCGAACACCGGGGAGCTGTTTTTT	CASSLVAAGGPNTGELFF
TRBV28	TRBJ1-1	NA	NA	TGTGCCAGCAGTTTATCAGGGAACACTGAAGCTTTCTTT	CASSLSGNTEAFF
TRBV5-6	TRBJ2-7	NA	NA	TGTGCCAGCAGAGAGGGGGGGCTCTCCTACGAGCAGTACTTC	CASREGGLSYEQYF
TRBV28	TRBJ1-1	NA	NA	TGTGCCAGCAGTTTTGGGGGGAGGAACACTGAAGCTTTCTTT	CASSFGGRNTEAFF
TRBV13	TRBJ2-7	NA	NA	TGTGCCAGCAGCGTCGGGTCGTCCTACGAGCAGTACTTC	CASSVGSSYEQYF
TRBV7-2	TRBJ1-5	NA	NA	TGTGCCAGCAGCCCTTATAGTAGCAATCAGCCCCAGCATTTT	CASSPYSSNQPQHF
TRBV18	TRBJ2-5	NA	NA	TGTGCCAGCTCACAGGGAGGCGTGGGGACCCAGTACTTC	CASSQGGVGTQYF
TRBV14	TRBJ2-1	NA	NA	TGTGCCAGCACCTCAGCCGGGGGGCTCTACAATGAGCAGTTCTTC	CASTSAGGLYNEQFF
TRBV4-3	TRBJ2-7	TRBD1	NA	TGCGCCAGCAGCCCCTCGGGACAGATCTACGAGCAGTACTTC	CASSPSGQIYEQYF
TRBV28	TRBJ1-6	TRBD1	NA	TGTGCCAGCAGTTCACTCGACAGGGCTCGGAATTCACCCCTCCACTTT	CASSSLDRARNSPLHF
TRBV7-3	TRBJ2-7	TRBD1	few	TGTGCCAGCAGCCCCGGACAGGGCTTCAACGAGCAGTACTTC	CASSPGQGFNEQYF
TRBV10-3	TRBJ1-5	TRBD1	NA	TGTGCCATCAGTGAGCCGGGACAGGGGAGTGGCAATCAGCCCCAGCATTTT	CAISEPGQGSGNQPQHF
TRBV9	TRBJ2-3	TRBD2	NA	TGTGCCAGCAGCGTCGGGACTAGCGGGGGGTACCGGGATACGCAGTATTTT	CASSVGTSGGYRDTQYF
TRBV12-3/TRBV12-4	TRBJ2-1	NA	NA	TGTGCCAGCAGTCCGCACGGGGATGAGCAGTTCTTC	CASSPHGDEQFF
TRBV27	TRBJ1-2	TRBD1	NA	TGTGCCAGCAGTCTTAGCCGGGACAGGTATGGCTACACCTTC	CASSLSRDRYGYTF
TRBV19	TRBJ2-7	TRBD2	NA	TGTGCCAGTAGTATTGGTAGCGGGTCCTACGAGCAGTACTTC	CASSIGSGSYEQYF
TRBV6-5	TRBJ1-5	NA	NA	TGTGCCAGCAGTTACGGAGCGGGCAATCAGCCCCAGCATTTT	CASSYGAGNQPQHF
TRBV6-5	TRBJ1-1	NA	NA	TGTGCCGGAACCTCGGGGGGTGAAGCTTTCTTT	CAGTSGGEAFF
TRBV7-9	TRBJ1-6	NA	NA	TGTGCCAGCAGCTTGGACAGCGGGACCCCACCCCTCCACTTT	CASSLDSGTPPLHF
TRBV4-1	TRBJ1-2	NA	NA	TGCGCCAGCAGCCAAGATAGGACAGCCCGCATCATGGGCTACACCTTC	CASSQDRTARIMGYTF
TRBV28	TRBJ1-2	TRBD1	NA	TGTGCCAGCAGTCGGGACAGGAACTATGGCTACACCTTC	CASSRDRNYGYTF
TRBV15	TRBJ1-1	NA	NA	TGTGCCACCAGCAGAGATAGGGGTCGTGGAACTGAAGCTTTCTTT	CATSRDRGRGTEAFF
TRBV7-3	TRBJ2-1	NA	NA	TGTGCCAGCAGCTTAAGTCGGCAGGGCGATGAGCAGTTCTTC	CASSLSRQGDEQFF
TRBV2	TRBJ2-1	NA	few	TGTGCCAGCAGCTACCAGGGCGATGAGCAGTTCTTC	CASSYQGDEQFF
TRBV19	TRBJ2-2	NA	once	TGTGCCAGTAGAGGACTCACCGGGGAGCTGTTTTTT	CASRGLTGELFF
TRBV9	TRBJ2-1	NA	NA	TGTGCCAGCAGCGGGGGAGATGTCATCTCGGGGAATGAGCAGTTCTTC	CASSGGDVISGNEQFF